The sequence of this T cell receptor beta chain was determined in a study of identical twins listed by TCRdb under 2016. Context from the whole study: To test whether fetal clonotypes persist, this study deep-sequenced TCR alpha and beta repertoires from monozygotic twins, from unrelated adults of various ages, and from cord blood. Replicate twin experiments were performed at different times using different library preparation protocols to rule out contamination.

Every donor in the study was a healthy Caucasian. Three pairs of female monozygotic twins, all aged roughly 18 to 29 years, made up the twin cohort. Positive isolation kits from Invitrogen were used to isolate CD4+ and CD8+ T cell populations. Libraries were prepared through 5' RACE. TCRdb shows the sequencer as Illumina HiSeq 2000. A universal primer binding site was introduced by template switching, and a unique molecular identifier was present in the final cDNA, enabling accurate counting of TCR cDNA molecules. Specific primers in the conserved constant-segment region were used to synthesize first-strand cDNA for TCR alpha and beta chains. Each cDNA library was double barcoded, with a SMART-Mk sample barcode plus Illumina barcodes, to control for contamination. TruSeq adapter sequences and Illumina sample barcodes were added in two successive PCR steps. The TCR alpha and beta cDNA libraries were sequenced on the Illumina HiSeq platform using custom primers. Processing in the source paper ran as follows. MiGEC was used to process raw reads and extract unique molecular identifiers, and MiXCR was used to find CDR3 positions. For each individual, recombination models were inferred using an EM algorithm with the repgenHMM and IGoR tools. Shared clonotypes were analyzed with the tcR package in R, and sharing was normalized by the product of cloneset sizes. To study raw recombination free of thymic and clonal selection effects, out-of-frame nonproductive sequences were analyzed. The public reads were reprocessed in TCRdb via fastp at Q25 and MiXCR, keeping in-frame beta chains. All rows with the same CDR3 protein become a single entry with the most common DNA and genes. The V and J calls and clone size are TCRdb's, not the authors'. Present in this sample are around 340,000 distinct CDR3 sequences, 12% of which were seen just once. The top ten clonotypes cover just over 7% of the sample.

The CDR3 sequence holds 14 residues, the cysteine and phenylalanine included. The CDR3 DNA has 42 bases and is translated from base 1. V is clipped by 3 bases and J by 6 bases, and the sequence between their germline boundaries is 13 bases long. Turning to this clonotype: Its cognate antigen has yet to be identified. No qualities accompany the bases; no much larger clone lies one base away.

Findings and caveats that apply to the study as a whole: Abundant cord blood beta clonotypes had fewer insertions, young adult naive repertoires showed a similar but weaker trend, and memory repertoires showed no such trend. Compared with coincidental sharing between unrelated individuals, an excess of low generation-probability sequences was observed among out-of-frame TCR alpha sequences shared between twins. Because the same donors could not be followed over many years, the conclusions relied on cross-sectional statistical analysis. Out-of-frame TCR alpha sharing in monozygotic twins was systematically underestimated by recombination models, whereas sharing between unrelated individuals was in agreement with the recombination models. Zero-insertion analyses could be partly confounded by invariant T cells such as MAIT and iNKT, though diverse VJ usage argued against such confounding for most clonotypes. In beta out-of-frame sequences, excess twin sharing was weaker, because having fewer shared sequences lowered the signal-to-noise ratio.

This sample was shared with a second study, whose subject was yellow fever vaccine responses in identical twins. Taken from the second paper: The authors reported that the T cell response to vaccination in identical twins appeared partly convergent and partly personalized. The study precisely tracked vaccine-responding T cell clones in identical twins.

Sequencing was carried out using CD8+ T cells sorted from blood. The clonotype was recovered from a woman under 30 in good health. The chain is made from TRBV12-3 or TRBV12-4 and TRBJ2-3; TRBD2 could be the D gene, as 7 bases match. The CDR3 here reads CASSFAGARDTQYF. The base sequence is TGTGCCAGCAGTTTCGCGGGGGCGCGGGATACGCAGTATTTT.